A selection of T cell receptor beta chains follows, all from one sample in a study of blood T cell repertoires in COVID-19. This table comes from immunoSEQ multiplex PCR, and its TCRdb copy is limited to in-frame clones, with some not included. This table holds 140,000 to 150,000 clones, 80% to 90% found once. Sequenced: peripheral blood. These receptors were collected from a man older than 75 with acute or convalescent COVID-19. Each CDR3 is given with its conserved first and last residue. The D gene is left open where the match is weak. Clone size appears in some rows only: once, few, many, or a class for an expanded clone.

D,J,size,V,CDR3,DNA
TRBD2,TRBJ2-7,NA,TRBV9,CASSVGLAGVLDEQYF,TGTGCCAGCAGCGTAGGACTAGCGGGAGTCTTGGACGAGCAGTACTTC
TRBD2,TRBJ2-1,NA,TRBV6-2/TRBV6-3,CASSYGLAGGIEQFF,TGTGCCAGCAGTTACGGCCTAGCGGGAGGCATTGAGCAGTTCTTC
NA,TRBJ1-1,NA,TRBV18,CASSPGGALNTEAFF,TGTGCCAGCTCACCGGGAGGGGCCTTGAACACTGAAGCTTTCTTT
NA,TRBJ1-2,NA,TRBV7-9,CASSSTYRSSGYTF,TGTGCCAGCAGCTCAACTTACAGGAGTAGCGGCTACACCTTC
NA,TRBJ1-5,NA,TRBV7-2,CASSLEWVPGSNQPQHF,TGTGCCAGCAGCTTAGAGTGGGTGCCCGGGAGCAATCAGCCCCAGCATTTT
TRBD1,TRBJ2-2,once,TRBV19,CASRDTGVTGELFF,TGTGCCAGCCGGGACACAGGGGTCACCGGGGAGCTGTTTTTT
NA,TRBJ1-2,NA,TRBV30,CAWTTPGIFYGYTF,TGTGCCTGGACAACCCCCGGGATTTTCTATGGCTACACCTTC
TRBD2,TRBJ2-3,NA,TRBV28,CASSQTSGRTSSTDTQYF,TGTGCCAGCAGTCAGACTAGCGGGAGGACATCTAGCACAGATACGCAGTATTTT
TRBD2,TRBJ2-5,once,TRBV6-5,CATNPSGRRTLYF,TGTGCCACCAATCCTAGCGGGAGGCGAACCCTGTACTTC
TRBD1,TRBJ1-5,NA,TRBV23-1,CASPYQGALSQPQHF,TGCGCCAGCCCGTATCAGGGGGCGCTTAGTCAGCCCCAGCATTTT
NA,TRBJ2-3,NA,TRBV6-5,CASSLLAVNTDTQYF,TGTGCCAGCAGTCTGCTAGCCGTAAACACAGATACGCAGTATTTT
NA,TRBJ1-1,NA,TRBV6-5,CASSTPTENTEAFF,TGTGCCAGCAGCACCCCGACAGAGAACACTGAAGCTTTCTTT
NA,TRBJ2-3,NA,TRBV11-2,CASSLPRLPRGNTDTQYF,TGTGCCAGCAGCTTACCCCGACTCCCCCGGGGGAACACAGATACGCAGTATTTT
NA,TRBJ2-7,NA,TRBV3-1/TRBV3-2,CASSQAGGPYEQYF,TGTGCCAGCAGCCAAGCTGGGGGCCCCTACGAGCAGTACTTC
NA,TRBJ2-1,NA,TRBV28,CASRTSGLSSYNEQFF,TGTGCCAGCAGAACATCGGGTTTAAGCTCCTACAATGAGCAGTTCTTC
TRBD2,TRBJ2-2,NA,TRBV5-1,CASSIMGLAAGELFF,TGCGCCAGCAGCATAATGGGACTAGCGGCCGGGGAGCTGTTTTTT
TRBD1,TRBJ2-3,NA,TRBV19,CASSPTGTGRYSTDTQYF,TGTGCCAGTAGTCCGACCGGGACAGGACGTTATAGCACAGATACGCAGTATTTT